In this sample, the clone carrying this TCR beta chain turned up a few times. Given the absence of the conserved phenylalanine or tryptophan at the CDR3 end, a read error is likely. The DNA is left out, because the CDR3 cannot be placed on it with certainty; the CDR3 is given as TCRdb lists it. This sample is part of a study of read filtering for tumor transcriptome and immune sequencing. The library was built from 400 to 500 ng RNA with molecular barcoded adaptors for alpha/delta and beta/gamma chains. MiXCR, applied by TCRdb to the reads, yields one record per CDR3 protein. The sample shows approximately 150,000 distinct CDR3 sequences, less than 15% of them seen only once. Per the germline V gene, CDR1 is SQVTM and CDR2 is ANQGSEA. The CDR3 is made up of 11 amino acids, end residues included.

This TCR was recovered from a donor aged 40 or older with multiple myeloma. The chain links TRBV29-1 to TRBJ2-1; the DNA was not compared with TRBD1, the D call given in the table. Sequenced: a population of CD138-negative cells sorted from bone marrow. This chain's CDR3 is CSVENPPEQLY.